These 30 T cell receptor beta chains originate from one sample sequenced in a study of patients and donors after allogeneic stem cell transplantation. TCRdb analysed the RT-PCR reads with MiXCR anew, one entry per CDR3 protein. The sample records 70,000 to 100,000 distinct CDR3 sequences, roughly 5.2% being singletons. The sample consisted of blood, either unsorted or a sorted T cell fraction (not recorded which). The receptors derive from a human donor who was either an allogeneic HSCT recipient or a stem cell or donor lymphocyte infusion donor (not recorded which). It is not recorded whose cells these are; they may come from a transplant donor.

This clonotype was found many times. The chain carries TRBV3-1 and TRBJ2-7, with D possibly matching TRBD2 (5 bases). The germline gives CDR1 LGHDT, CDR2 YNNKEL (reference sequence). The V gene lost 2 bases and the J gene lost 2 bases, with 10 bases spanning the gap. The CDR3 consists of 14 residues. DNA for the CDR3: TGTGCCAGCAGCCAACGGGGAAACGCCTACGAGCAGTACTTC. Translation: CASSQRGNAYEQYF.

The V call is TRBV19, the J call TRBJ2-2; 7 bases align to TRBD1. This CDR3 contains 15 residues. Losses at the gene ends were 7 bases for V and 6 bases for J; bases not matched to a gene: 11. CDR1 is LNHDA and CDR2 is SQIVND in the germline V gene (reference sequence). The DNA of the CDR3 is TGTGCCAGTAAAGCAGGGGGTTCGGACGCCGGGGAGCTGTTTTTT. Its translation: CASKAGGSDAGELFF.

A word on this clonotype: With a much larger clone just one base away, this may be a read error. The V and J genes are TRBV20-1 and TRBJ1-1, with D possibly matching TRBD1 (6 bases). CDR1 is DFQATT and CDR2 is SNEGSKA in the germline V gene (reference sequence). The CDR3 loop spans 12 amino acids. CDR3 protein: CGAQGQLAEAFF. In DNA form, the CDR3 reads TGCGGTGCTCAGGGACAACTGGCTGAAGCTTTCTTT.

The table lists this clonotype with many counts. V and J are TRBV2 and TRBJ1-1; the D is unclear. Germline CDR1 reads SNHLY; CDR2 reads FYNNEI. Trimming took 7 bases from V and 8 from J, leaving 14 bases between them. This CDR3 is built from 12 residues. The DNA of the CDR3 is TGTGCCAGCACCACACCCCCCGCCGAAGCTTTCTTT. It codes for CASTTPPAEAFF.

This clonotype was counted ten times or more. The chain uses TRBV28 and TRBJ2-1; D gene unclear. This CDR3 is built from 13 residues. V shed 1 base and J shed 5 bases, with 6 bases lying between them. Germline V lookup: CDR1 MDHEN, CDR2 SYDVKM. The CDR3 here is CASSLSGHNEQFF. CDR3 nucleotide sequence: TGTGCCAGCAGTTTATCCGGGCACAATGAGCAGTTCTTC. Full variable domain (rest looked up from reference TRBV28 and TRBJ2-1): DVKVTQSSRYLVKRTGEKVFLECVQDMDHENMFWYRQDPGLGLRLIYFSYDVKMKEKGDIPEGYSVSREKKERFSLILESASTNQTSMYLCASSLSGHNEQFFGPGTRLTVL.

This clonotype was found once. The chain employs TRBV30 and TRBJ2-2; the D gene is possibly TRBD2 (5 bases). CDR3 length equals 14 residues. Deletions cut 2 bases from V and 6 bases from J, with 13 bases between. CDR1 is GTSNPN, CDR2 SVGIG, per germline (reference sequence). This CDR3 is CAWSLGLASGELFF. The DNA of the CDR3 is TGTGCCTGGAGTCTCGGGCTAGCCTCCGGGGAGCTGTTTTTT.

Ten or more counts support this clonotype. The gene calls are TRBV28 and TRBJ2-3; D is tentatively TRBD1 or TRBD2 (5 bases each). Between the trimmed V and J ends, which lost 1 base and 9 bases, there was a span of 11 bases. The germline V gene encodes CDR1 MDHEN and CDR2 SYDVKM. The CDR3 contains 13 residues. This CDR3 is CASSLSGALTQYF. For the CDR3, the DNA is TGTGCCAGCAGTTTATCCGGGGCCCTCACGCAGTATTTT.

The rearrangement uses TRBV12-3 or TRBV12-4 and TRBJ1-3, with D unresolved. V was clipped by 7 bases and J by 2 bases, with 12 bases between them. The CDR3 totals 14 residues. The CDR3 DNA reads TGTGCCAGCAACCGCAGTTCCCCTGGAAACACCATATATTTT. It yields the protein CASNRSSPGNTIYF.

This clonotype was recorded many times. This chain joins TRBV2 and TRBJ2-7; 9 nucleotides align to TRBD1. V lost 3 bases to trimming and J lost 2 bases; unmatched junction nucleotides: 8. Germline CDR1 SNHLY, CDR2 FYNNEI. The CDR3 covers 16 residues. The DNA of the CDR3 is TGTGCCAGCAGTGACAAAACAAGGACAGGGGCCTACGAGCAGTACTTC. Translated, it gives CASSDKTRTGAYEQYF.

This clonotype occurred a few times. This rearrangement joins TRBV11-1 to TRBJ2-3; D remains ambiguous. The length of the CDR3 is 19 residues. The V and J ends lost 1 base and 1 base respectively, with 21 bases between them. The V gene's germline CDR1 is SGHAT and CDR2 FQDESV (reference sequence). The CDR3 DNA follows: TGTGCCAGCAGCTTAGGAAATATGGCGAAACGGTTCGGCACAGATACGCAGTATTTT. Amino acids: CASSLGNMAKRFGTDTQYF.

This clonotype was seen a handful of times. This chain links TRBV18 with TRBJ2-1; either TRBD1 or TRBD2 may fit D (5 bases each). The CDR3 extends over 15 amino acids. Trimming left V 6 bases short and J 0 bases short, with 12 bases between. Germline CDR1 is KGHSH and CDR2 is LQKENI. This CDR3 is CASSRGVSSYNEQFF. The DNA for the CDR3 is TGTGCCAGCTCTCGAGGGGTAAGCTCCTACAATGAGCAGTTCTTC.

Ten or more counts support this clonotype. This chain links TRBV4-1 with TRBJ2-7; perhaps TRBD1 as D (5 bases). This CDR3 is built from 15 residues. Germline-derived CDR1 and CDR2 are MGHRA and YSYEKL. The V gene lost 4 bases and the J gene lost 0 bases, with 13 bases spanning the gap. Written as DNA, the CDR3 is TGCGCCAGCAGCCGGAGCCTGGACAACTCCTACGAGCAGTACTTC. The encoded protein is CASSRSLDNSYEQYF.

The rearrangement joins TRBV11-3 to TRBJ2-3; 7 nucleotides agree with TRBD1. Germline V gives CDR1 SGHNT, CDR2 YENEEA. The trim removed 4 bases at V and 4 bases at J, leaving 2 bases unmatched. The CDR3 contains 13 residues. The CDR3 nucleotides read TGTGCCAGCAGCTACCAGGGGGCAGATACGCAGTATTTT. It codes for CASSYQGADTQYF.

This clonotype has a count of ten or more. The rearrangement joins TRBV10-3 to TRBJ2-3, with D hard to call. Looked up from germline, CDR1 is ENHRY and CDR2 is SYGVKD. This CDR3 spans 13 amino acids. Trimming removed 6 bases from V and 3 bases from J, with 10 bases in between. CDR3 sequence: CAISLRKTDTQYF. The CDR3 DNA follows: TGTGCCATCAGCCTACGTAAAACAGATACGCAGTATTTT.

The rearrangement uses TRBV7-9 and TRBJ1-1; D remains unclear. The CDR3 length is 14 residues. With 2 bases removed from V and 8 bases from J, the gap between germline ends came to 15 bases. Per the germline V gene, CDR1 is SEHNR and CDR2 is FQNEAQ (reference sequence). CDR3 region: CASSLRVGSSEAFF. CDR3 in DNA: TGTGCCAGCAGCTTAAGGGTCGGAAGTTCCGAAGCTTTCTTT.

There are many counts of this clonotype. The chain joins TRBV2 to TRBJ2-1; 7 bases match TRBD2. The V segment lost 5 bases and the J segment 0 bases; nucleotides outside the gene matches: 7. The CDR3 loop spans 16 amino acids. CDR1 and CDR2 (germline): SNHLY, FYNNEI. This chain's CDR3 is CASSISGRSSYNEQFF. Written as DNA, the CDR3 is TGTGCCAGCAGTATTAGCGGGCGGAGCTCCTACAATGAGCAGTTCTTC.

The V call is TRBV9, the J call TRBJ2-7; 8 bases agree with TRBD1. The CDR3 has 14 amino acids. Germline V lookup: CDR1 SGDLS, CDR2 YYNGEE. V trimming: 0 bases; J trimming: 2 bases; junction bases outside the gene matches: 1. In DNA form, the CDR3 reads TGTGCCAGCAGCGTAGAGGGACAGGCCTACGAGCAGTACTTC. This sequence encodes CASSVEGQAYEQYF.

In its sample, this clonotype was seen many times. This chain connects TRBV13 to TRBJ2-7; D unclear. The CDR3 consists of 12 residues. The V gene lost 5 bases and the J gene lost 0 bases, with 5 bases spanning the gap. Germline V CDR1 and CDR2: PRHDT, FYEKMQ (reference sequence). The CDR3 loop reads CASSVLSYEQYF. In DNA form, the CDR3 reads TGTGCCAGCAGCGTTCTCTCCTACGAGCAGTACTTC. Using reference TRBV13 and TRBJ2-7 for the parts outside the CDR3, the full variable domain is AAGVIQSPRHLIKEKRETATLKCYPIPRHDTVYWYQQGPGQDPQFLISFYEKMQSDKGSIPDRFSAQQFSDYHSELNMSSLELGDSALYFCASSVLSYEQYFGPGTRLTVT.

This clonotype was seen repeatedly, ten times or more. The J gene is TRBJ2-1, the V gene TRBV2; 12 bases map to TRBD2. Unmatched junction bases numbered 7, after V lost 6 bases and J lost 7 bases. This CDR3 is 15 amino acids long. Germline values: CDR1 SNHLY, CDR2 FYNNEI. The CDR3 region has the DNA TGTGCCAGCAGCGCCGGACTAGCGGGGAGGAATGAGCAGTTCTTC. Translation: CASSAGLAGRNEQFF.

In its sample, this clonotype was seen many times. The J gene is TRBJ2-2, the V gene TRBV7-3; tentatively, D is TRBD2 (6 bases). Germline V gene data show CDR1 as SGHTA and CDR2 as FQGTGA. Trimming removed 4 bases at V and 5 bases at J, with 14 bases between. The CDR3 spans 15 residues. The DNA for the CDR3 is TGTGCCAGCAGCTGGGACTCACCGGGGACCGGGGAGCTGTTTTTT. Translating it yields CASSWDSPGTGELFF.

This clonotype was recorded many times. The rearrangement links TRBV5-1 to TRBJ2-5; unclear D gene. V dropped 0 bases and J dropped 5 bases, with 20 bases sitting between them. From germline, CDR1 is SGHRS and CDR2 YFSETQ. There are 17 residues in the CDR3. CDR3 DNA sequence: TGCGCCAGCAGCTTGGTGGAACTTCCAACGCCCCGCGAGACCCAGTACTTC. Translating it yields CASSLVELPTPRETQYF.

This clonotype has only a few counts. J is TRBJ2-1 and V is TRBV20-1; the match to TRBD2 covers 8 bases. This CDR3 region has 15 residues. V lost 3 bases and J lost 9; bases outside the gene matches: 13. Germline CDR1 and CDR2: DFQATT and SNEGSKA (reference sequence). CDR3 region: CSARAGTRFVSEQFF. The CDR3 DNA is TGCAGTGCTAGGGCCGGGACTAGATTTGTGAGTGAGCAGTTCTTC.

This clonotype was detected ten times or more. The chain uses TRBV5-1 and TRBJ2-2; tentative D call: TRBD2 (7 bases). The CDR3 has 15 amino acids. Germline CDR1 reads SGHRS; CDR2 reads YFSETQ. Trimming shortened V by 0 bases and J by 4 bases, and 10 bases separated the two germline ends. The CDR3 loop is CASSLAGGATGELFF. The CDR3 bases are TGCGCCAGCAGCTTGGCTGGGGGGGCCACCGGGGAGCTGTTTTTT. The full variable domain, with the rest looked up from reference TRBV5-1 and TRBJ2-2, is KAGVTQTPRYLIKTRGQQVTLSCSPISGHRSVSWYQQTPGQGLQFLFEYFSETQRNKGNFPGRFSGRQFSNSRSEMNVSTLELGDSALYLCASSLAGGATGELFFGEGSRLTVL.

This clonotype was picked up a small number of times. The V and J genes are TRBV7-6 and TRBJ2-7, with TRBD2 as a possible D gene (7 bases). CDR1 and CDR2 (germline): SGHVS, FNYEAQ. Trimming removed 1 base at V and 0 bases at J, with 10 bases between. This CDR3 has 15 residues. This CDR3 reads CASSLGAGASYEQYF. CDR3 bases: TGTGCCAGCAGCTTAGGTGCGGGGGCCTCCTACGAGCAGTACTTC.

This clonotype was observed many times. The chain employs TRBV7-8 and TRBJ1-5, with unresolved D. Between the trimmed V and J ends, which lost 4 bases and 4 bases, there was a span of 14 bases. The CDR3 has 15 residues. CDR1 SGHVS and CDR2 FQNEAQ come from the germline V gene. The CDR3 nucleotides are TGTGCCAGCAGCTCCGGGGTGAGGGAAAATCAGCCCCAGCATTTT. Its protein is CASSSGVRENQPQHF. The variable domain in full, completed from reference TRBV7-8 and TRBJ1-5, reads GAGVSQSPRYKVAKRGQDVALRCDPISGHVSLFWYQQALGQGPEFLTYFQNEAQLDKSGLPSDRFFAERPEGSVSTLKIQRTQQEDSAVYLCASSSGVRENQPQHFGDGTRLSIL.

This clonotype was seen repeatedly, ten times or more. The CDR3 loop reads CASSRTVGSYEQYF. As DNA, the CDR3 is TGTGCCAGCAGTAGGACGGTGGGGTCCTACGAGCAGTACTTC. This chain joins TRBV6-1 and TRBJ2-7; no definite D call. This CDR3 is built from 14 residues. Germline lookup yields CDR1 MNHNS and CDR2 SASEGT. The V and J ends lost 5 bases and 1 base respectively, with 12 bases between them.

CDR3 nucleotides: TGTGCCAGCAGCGTCGGCGGGAGGGACGCCAAAAACATTCAGTACTTC. Protein sequence: CASSVGGRDAKNIQYF. This chain links TRBV9 with TRBJ2-4; 9 bases match TRBD2. Germline V gene lookup returns CDR1 SGDLS and CDR2 YYNGEE. V lost 2 bases and J lost 1; bases outside the gene matches: 4. This CDR3 is 16 amino acids long.

This clonotype has a count of ten or more. The conserved closing phenylalanine or tryptophan is absent in this CDR3, likely reflecting a read error. V is TRBV6-4 and J is TRBJ1-6; D is unclear. Trimming stripped 2 bases from V and 6 bases from J, with 5 bases between. CDR1 is MRHNA, CDR2 SNTAGT, per germline. This CDR3 comprises 13 residues. The CDR3 region has the DNA TGTGCCAGCAGTGACGGAAGTAATTCACCCCTCCACCTT. This codes for CASSDGSNSPLHL.

V usage is TRBV4-1 and J usage is TRBJ2-1; D not certain. The V end was cut by 0 bases, the J end by 7 bases, with 7 bases between. Looked up from germline, CDR1 is MGHRA and CDR2 is YSYEKL. This CDR3 is built from 13 residues. The CDR3 region has the DNA TGCGCCAGCAGCCAAGATGTGGGGAATGAGCAGTTCTTC. As protein: CASSQDVGNEQFF.

This clonotype was seen many times. The chain joins TRBV3-1 to TRBJ2-7; no clear D gene. The germline V gene encodes CDR1 LGHDT and CDR2 YNNKEL (reference sequence). V lost 3 bases, J lost 0 bases, and 9 bases lay in between. The CDR3 is made up of 14 amino acids. This CDR3 is CASSQIQNSYEQYF. The CDR3 DNA reads as TGTGCCAGCAGCCAGATACAAAACTCCTACGAGCAGTACTTC.